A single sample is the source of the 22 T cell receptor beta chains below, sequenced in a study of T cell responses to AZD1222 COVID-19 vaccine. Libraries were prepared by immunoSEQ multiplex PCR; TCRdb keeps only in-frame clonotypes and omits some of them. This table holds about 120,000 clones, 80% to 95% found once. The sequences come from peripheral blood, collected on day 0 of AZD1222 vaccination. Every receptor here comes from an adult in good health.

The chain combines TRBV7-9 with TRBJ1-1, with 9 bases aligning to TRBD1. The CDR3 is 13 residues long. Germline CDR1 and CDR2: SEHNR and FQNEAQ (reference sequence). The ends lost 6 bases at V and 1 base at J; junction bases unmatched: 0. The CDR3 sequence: CASRGQGNTEAFF. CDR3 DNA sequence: TGTGCCAGCAGGGGACAGGGGAACACTGAAGCTTTCTTT.

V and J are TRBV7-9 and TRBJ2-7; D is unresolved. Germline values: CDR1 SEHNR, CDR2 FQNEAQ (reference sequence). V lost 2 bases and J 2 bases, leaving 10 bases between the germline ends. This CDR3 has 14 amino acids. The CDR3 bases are TGTGCCAGCAGCTTAATGGAACAGACCTACGAGCAGTACTTC. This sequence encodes CASSLMEQTYEQYF.

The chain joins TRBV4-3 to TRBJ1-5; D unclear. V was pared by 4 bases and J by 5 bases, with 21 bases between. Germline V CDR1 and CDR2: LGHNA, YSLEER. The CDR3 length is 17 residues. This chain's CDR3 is CASSPIFGGQVDQPQHF. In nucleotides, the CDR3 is TGCGCCAGCAGCCCAATTTTCGGCGGGCAGGTGGATCAGCCCCAGCATTTT.

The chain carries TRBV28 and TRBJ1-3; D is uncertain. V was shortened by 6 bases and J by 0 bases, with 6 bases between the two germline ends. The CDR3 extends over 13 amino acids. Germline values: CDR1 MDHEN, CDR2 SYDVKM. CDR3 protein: CASRISSGNTIYF. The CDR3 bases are TGTGCCAGCAGGATATCCTCTGGAAACACCATATATTTT.

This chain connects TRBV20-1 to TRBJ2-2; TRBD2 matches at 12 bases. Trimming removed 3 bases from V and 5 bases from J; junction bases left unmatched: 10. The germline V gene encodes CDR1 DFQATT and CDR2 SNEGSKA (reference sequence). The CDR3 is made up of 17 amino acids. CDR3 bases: TGCAGTGCTAGTCCCTCGACTAGCGGGAGTATGACCGGGGAGCTGTTTTTT. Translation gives CSASPSTSGSMTGELFF.

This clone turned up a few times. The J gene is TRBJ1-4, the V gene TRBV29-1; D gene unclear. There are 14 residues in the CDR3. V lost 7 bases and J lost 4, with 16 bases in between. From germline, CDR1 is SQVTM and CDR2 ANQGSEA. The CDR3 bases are TGCAGCGCAACGGGAGTGGAGAGTAATGAAAAACTGTTTTTT. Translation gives CSATGVESNEKLFF.

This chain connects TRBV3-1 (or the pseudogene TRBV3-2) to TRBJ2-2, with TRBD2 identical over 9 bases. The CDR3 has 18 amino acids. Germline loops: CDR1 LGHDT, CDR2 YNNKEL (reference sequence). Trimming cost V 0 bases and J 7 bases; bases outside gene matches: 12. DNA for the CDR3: TGTGCCAGCAGCCAAGAGTTAGCGGGAGTTTTAAGGGTCGGGGAGCTGTTTTTT. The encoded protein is CASSQELAGVLRVGELFF.

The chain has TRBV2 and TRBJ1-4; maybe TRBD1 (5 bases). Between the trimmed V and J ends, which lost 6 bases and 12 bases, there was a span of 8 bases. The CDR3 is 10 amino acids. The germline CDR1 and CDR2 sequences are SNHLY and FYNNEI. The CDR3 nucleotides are TGTGCCAGCAGGGGGGGAGAACTGTTTTTT. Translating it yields CASRGGELFF.

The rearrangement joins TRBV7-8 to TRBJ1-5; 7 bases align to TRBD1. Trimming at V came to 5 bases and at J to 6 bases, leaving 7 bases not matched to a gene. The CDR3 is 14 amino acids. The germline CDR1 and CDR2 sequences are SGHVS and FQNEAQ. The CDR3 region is CASSLRRGIQPQHF. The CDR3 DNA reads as TGTGCCAGCAGCCTCCGCAGGGGGATTCAGCCCCAGCATTTT.

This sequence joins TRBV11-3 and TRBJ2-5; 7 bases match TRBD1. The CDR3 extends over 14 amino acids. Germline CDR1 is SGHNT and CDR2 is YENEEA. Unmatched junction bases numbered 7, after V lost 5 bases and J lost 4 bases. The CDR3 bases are TGTGCCAGCAGCCCCTCGGACAGGACAGAGACCCAGTACTTC. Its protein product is CASSPSDRTETQYF.

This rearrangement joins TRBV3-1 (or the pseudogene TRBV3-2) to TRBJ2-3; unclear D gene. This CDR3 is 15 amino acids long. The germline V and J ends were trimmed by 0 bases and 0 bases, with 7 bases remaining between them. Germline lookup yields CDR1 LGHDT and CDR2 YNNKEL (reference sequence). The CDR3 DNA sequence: TGTGCCAGCAGCCAAGAATTCTTGAGCACAGATACGCAGTATTTT. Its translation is CASSQEFLSTDTQYF.

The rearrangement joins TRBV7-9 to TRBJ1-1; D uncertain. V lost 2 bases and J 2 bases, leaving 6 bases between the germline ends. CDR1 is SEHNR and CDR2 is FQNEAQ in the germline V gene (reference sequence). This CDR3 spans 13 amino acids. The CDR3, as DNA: TGTGCCAGCAGCTTACACGATAACACTGAAGCTTTCTTT. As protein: CASSLHDNTEAFF.

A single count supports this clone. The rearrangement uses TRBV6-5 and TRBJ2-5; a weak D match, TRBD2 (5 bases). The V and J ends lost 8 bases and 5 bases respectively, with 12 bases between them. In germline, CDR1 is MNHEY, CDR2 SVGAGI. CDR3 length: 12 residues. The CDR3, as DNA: TGTGCCAGCGGTATAGCGCGGGAGACCCAGTACTTC. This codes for CASGIARETQYF.

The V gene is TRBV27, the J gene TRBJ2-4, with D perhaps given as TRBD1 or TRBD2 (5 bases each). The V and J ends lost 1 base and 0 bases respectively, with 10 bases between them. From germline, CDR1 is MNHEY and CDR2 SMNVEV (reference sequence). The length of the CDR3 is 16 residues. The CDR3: CASSLFGALAKNIQYF. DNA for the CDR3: TGTGCCAGCAGTTTATTCGGGGCCCTAGCCAAAAACATTCAGTACTTC.

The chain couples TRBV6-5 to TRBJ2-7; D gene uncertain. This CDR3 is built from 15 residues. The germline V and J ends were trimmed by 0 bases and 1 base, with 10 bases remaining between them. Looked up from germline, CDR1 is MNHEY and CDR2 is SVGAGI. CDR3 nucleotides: TGTGCCAGCAGTTACTCACCGGCTCCATCCTACGAGCAGTACTTC. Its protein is CASSYSPAPSYEQYF.

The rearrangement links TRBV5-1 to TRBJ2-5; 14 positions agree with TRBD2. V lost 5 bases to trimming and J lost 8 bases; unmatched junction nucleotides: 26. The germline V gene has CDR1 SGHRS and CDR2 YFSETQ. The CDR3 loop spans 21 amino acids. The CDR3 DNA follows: TGCGCCAGCAGTTCCCCCTACCAGCGGTCGACTAGCGGGAGGGCCGGGCGAACCCAGTACTTC. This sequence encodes CASSSPYQRSTSGRAGRTQYF. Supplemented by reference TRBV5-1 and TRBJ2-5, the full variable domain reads KAGVTQTPRYLIKTRGQQVTLSCSPISGHRSVSWYQQTPGQGLQFLFEYFSETQRNKGNFPGRFSGRQFSNSRSEMNVSTLELGDSALYLCASSSPYQRSTSGRAGRTQYFGPGTRLLVL.

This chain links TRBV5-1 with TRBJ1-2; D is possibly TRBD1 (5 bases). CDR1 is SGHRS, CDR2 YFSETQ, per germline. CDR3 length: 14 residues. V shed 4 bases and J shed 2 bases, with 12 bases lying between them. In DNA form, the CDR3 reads TGCGCCAGCAGCCCGTATAGACAGAACTATGGCTACACCTTC. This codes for CASSPYRQNYGYTF.

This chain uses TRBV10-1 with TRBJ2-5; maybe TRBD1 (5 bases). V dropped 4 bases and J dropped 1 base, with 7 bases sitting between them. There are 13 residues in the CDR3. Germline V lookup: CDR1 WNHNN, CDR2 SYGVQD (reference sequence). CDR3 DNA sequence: TGCGCCAGCAGTGTCCAGGGCCAAGAGACCCAGTACTTC. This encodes CASSVQGQETQYF.

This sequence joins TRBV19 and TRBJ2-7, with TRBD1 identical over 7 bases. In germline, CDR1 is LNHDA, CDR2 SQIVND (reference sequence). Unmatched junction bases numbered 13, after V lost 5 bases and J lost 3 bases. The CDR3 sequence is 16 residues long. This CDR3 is CASSPQSPGQNYEQYF. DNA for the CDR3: TGTGCCAGTAGTCCCCAAAGCCCGGGACAGAACTACGAGCAGTACTTC.

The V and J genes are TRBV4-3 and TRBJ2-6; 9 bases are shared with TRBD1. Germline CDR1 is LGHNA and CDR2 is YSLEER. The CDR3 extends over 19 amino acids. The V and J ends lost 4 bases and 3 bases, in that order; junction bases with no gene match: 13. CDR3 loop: CASSLTRDRALSGANVLTF. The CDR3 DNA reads TGCGCCAGCAGCCTGACTAGGGACAGGGCGCTGAGTGGGGCCAACGTCCTGACTTTC.

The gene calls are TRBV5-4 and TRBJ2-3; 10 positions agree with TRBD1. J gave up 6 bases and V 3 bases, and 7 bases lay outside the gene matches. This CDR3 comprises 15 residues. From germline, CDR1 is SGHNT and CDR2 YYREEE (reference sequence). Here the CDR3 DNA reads TGTGCCAGCAGCTCCCGGGACAGGGGTCGGGATACGCAGTATTTT. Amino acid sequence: CASSSRDRGRDTQYF.

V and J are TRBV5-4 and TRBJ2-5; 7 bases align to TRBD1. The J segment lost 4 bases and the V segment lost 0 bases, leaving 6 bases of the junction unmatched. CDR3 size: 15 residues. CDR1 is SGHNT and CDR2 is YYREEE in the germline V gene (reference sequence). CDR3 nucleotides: TGTGCCAGCAGCTTGGGACAGGGTGGGCGAGAGACCCAGTACTTC. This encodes CASSLGQGGRETQYF.